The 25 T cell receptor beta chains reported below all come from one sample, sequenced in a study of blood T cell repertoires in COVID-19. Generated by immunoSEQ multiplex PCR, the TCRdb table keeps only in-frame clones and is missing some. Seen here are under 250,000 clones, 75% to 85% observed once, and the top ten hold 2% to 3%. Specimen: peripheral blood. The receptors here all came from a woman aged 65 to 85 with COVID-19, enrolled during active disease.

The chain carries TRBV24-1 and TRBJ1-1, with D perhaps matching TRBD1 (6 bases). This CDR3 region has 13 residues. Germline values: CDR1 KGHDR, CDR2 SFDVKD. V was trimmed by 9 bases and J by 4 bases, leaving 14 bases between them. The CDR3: CATSGTTSTEAFF. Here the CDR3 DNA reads TGTGCCACCTCTGGGACAACGAGCACTGAAGCTTTCTTT.

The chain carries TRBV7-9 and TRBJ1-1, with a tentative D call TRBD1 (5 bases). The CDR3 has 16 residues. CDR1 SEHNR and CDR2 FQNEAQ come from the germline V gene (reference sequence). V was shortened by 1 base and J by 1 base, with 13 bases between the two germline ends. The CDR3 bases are TGTGCCAGCAGCTTAGGGCACGACAGACCGAACACTGAAGCTTTCTTT. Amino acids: CASSLGHDRPNTEAFF.

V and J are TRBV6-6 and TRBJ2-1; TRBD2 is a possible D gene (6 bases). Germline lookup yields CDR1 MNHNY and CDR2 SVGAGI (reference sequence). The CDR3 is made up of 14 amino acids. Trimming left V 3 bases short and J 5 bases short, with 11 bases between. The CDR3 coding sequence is TGTGCCAGCAGTTATCCTTCGGGGGACAATGAGCAGTTCTTC. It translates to CASSYPSGDNEQFF.

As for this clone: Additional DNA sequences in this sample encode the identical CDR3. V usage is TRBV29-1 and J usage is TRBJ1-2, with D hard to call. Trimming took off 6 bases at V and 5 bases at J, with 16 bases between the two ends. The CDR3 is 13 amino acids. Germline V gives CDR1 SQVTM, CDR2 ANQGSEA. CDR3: CSVATGGNYGYTF. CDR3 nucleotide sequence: TGCAGCGTAGCCACGGGAGGAAATTATGGCTACACCTTC.

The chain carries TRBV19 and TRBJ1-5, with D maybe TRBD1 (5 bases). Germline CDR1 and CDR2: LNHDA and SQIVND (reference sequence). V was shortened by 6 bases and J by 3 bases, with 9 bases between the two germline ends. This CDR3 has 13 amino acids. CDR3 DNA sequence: TGTGCCAGTAGCGGGGGGTACAATCAGCCCCAGCATTTT. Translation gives CASSGGYNQPQHF.

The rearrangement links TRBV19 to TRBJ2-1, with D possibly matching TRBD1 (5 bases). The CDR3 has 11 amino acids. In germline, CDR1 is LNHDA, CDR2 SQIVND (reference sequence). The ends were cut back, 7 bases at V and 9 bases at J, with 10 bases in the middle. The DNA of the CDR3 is TGTGCCAGTACAGGGTGGGGTGAGCAGTTCTTC. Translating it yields CASTGWGEQFF.

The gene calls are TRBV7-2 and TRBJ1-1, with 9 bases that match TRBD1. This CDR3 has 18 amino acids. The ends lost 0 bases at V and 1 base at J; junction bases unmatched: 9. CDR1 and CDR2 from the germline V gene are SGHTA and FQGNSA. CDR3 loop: CASSLATGGYRGNTEAFF. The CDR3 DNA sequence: TGTGCCAGCAGCTTAGCTACAGGGGGCTATCGTGGGAACACTGAAGCTTTCTTT.

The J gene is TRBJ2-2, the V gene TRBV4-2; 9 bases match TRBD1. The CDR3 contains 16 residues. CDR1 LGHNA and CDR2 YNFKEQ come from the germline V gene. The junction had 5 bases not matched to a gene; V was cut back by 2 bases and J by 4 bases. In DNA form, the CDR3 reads TGTGCCAGCAGCCAATCCGGGACAGGGCTCACCGGGGAGCTGTTTTTT. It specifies CASSQSGTGLTGELFF.

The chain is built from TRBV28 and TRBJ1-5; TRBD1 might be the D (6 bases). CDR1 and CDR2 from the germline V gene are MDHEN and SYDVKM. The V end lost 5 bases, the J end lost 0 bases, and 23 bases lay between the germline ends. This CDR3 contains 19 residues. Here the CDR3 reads CASSPAGGAIGYSNQPQHF. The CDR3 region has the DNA TGTGCCAGCAGTCCAGCGGGGGGGGCTATCGGATATAGCAATCAGCCCCAGCATTTT.

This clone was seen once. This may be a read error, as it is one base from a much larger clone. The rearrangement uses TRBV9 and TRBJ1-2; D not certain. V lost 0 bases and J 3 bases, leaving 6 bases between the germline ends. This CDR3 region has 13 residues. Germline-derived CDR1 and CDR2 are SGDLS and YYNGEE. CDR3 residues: CASSVVEDYGYTF. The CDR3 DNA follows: TGTGCCAGCAGCGTAGTGGAGGACTATGGCTACACCTTC.

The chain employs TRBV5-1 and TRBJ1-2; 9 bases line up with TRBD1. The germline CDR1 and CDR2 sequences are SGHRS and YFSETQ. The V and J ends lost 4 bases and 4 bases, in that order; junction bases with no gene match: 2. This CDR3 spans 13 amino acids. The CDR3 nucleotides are TGCGCCAGCAGCGGACAGGGGTCCTATGGCTACACCTTC. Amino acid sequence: CASSGQGSYGYTF.

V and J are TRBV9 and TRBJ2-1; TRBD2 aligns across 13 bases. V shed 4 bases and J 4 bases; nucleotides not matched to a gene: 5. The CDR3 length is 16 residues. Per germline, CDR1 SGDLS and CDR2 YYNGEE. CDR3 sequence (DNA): TGTGCCAGCAGCCCCCGACTAGCGGGGGGATACAATGAGCAGTTCTTC. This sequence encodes CASSPRLAGGYNEQFF.

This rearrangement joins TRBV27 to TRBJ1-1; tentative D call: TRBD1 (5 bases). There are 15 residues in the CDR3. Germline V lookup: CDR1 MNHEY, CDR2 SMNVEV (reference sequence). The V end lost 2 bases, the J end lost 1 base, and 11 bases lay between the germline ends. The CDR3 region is CASSLISGQNTEAFF. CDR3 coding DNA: TGTGCCAGCAGTTTAATATCAGGACAGAACACTGAAGCTTTCTTT.

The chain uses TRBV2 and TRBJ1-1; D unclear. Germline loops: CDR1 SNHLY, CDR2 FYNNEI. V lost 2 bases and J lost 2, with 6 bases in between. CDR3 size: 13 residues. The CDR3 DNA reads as TGTGCCAGCAGTGAACAGTTAAACACTGAAGCTTTCTTT. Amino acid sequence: CASSEQLNTEAFF.

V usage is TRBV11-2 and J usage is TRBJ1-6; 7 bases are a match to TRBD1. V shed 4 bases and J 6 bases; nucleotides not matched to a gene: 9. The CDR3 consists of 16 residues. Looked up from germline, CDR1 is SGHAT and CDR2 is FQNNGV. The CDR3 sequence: CASSSGWDRANSPLHF. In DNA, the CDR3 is TGTGCCAGCAGCTCAGGTTGGGACAGAGCTAATTCACCCCTCCACTTT.

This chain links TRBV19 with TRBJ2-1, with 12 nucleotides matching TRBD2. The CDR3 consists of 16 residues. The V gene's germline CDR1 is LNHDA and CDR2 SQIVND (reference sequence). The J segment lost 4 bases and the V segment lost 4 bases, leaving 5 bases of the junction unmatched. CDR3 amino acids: CASSNGLAGMYNEQFF. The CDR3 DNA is TGTGCCAGTAGTAACGGACTAGCGGGAATGTACAATGAGCAGTTCTTC.

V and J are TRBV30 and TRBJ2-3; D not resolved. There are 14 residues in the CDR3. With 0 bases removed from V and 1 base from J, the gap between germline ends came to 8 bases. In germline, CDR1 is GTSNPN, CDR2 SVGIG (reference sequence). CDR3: CAWSVLRGTDTQYF. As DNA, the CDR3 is TGTGCCTGGAGTGTCCTCCGAGGCACAGATACGCAGTATTTT. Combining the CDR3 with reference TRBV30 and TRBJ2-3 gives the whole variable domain SQTIHQWPATLVQPVGSPLSLECTVEGTSNPNLYWYRQAAGRGLQLLFYSVGIGQISSEVPQNLSASRPQDRQFILSSKKLLLSDSGFYLCAWSVLRGTDTQYFGPGTRLTVL.

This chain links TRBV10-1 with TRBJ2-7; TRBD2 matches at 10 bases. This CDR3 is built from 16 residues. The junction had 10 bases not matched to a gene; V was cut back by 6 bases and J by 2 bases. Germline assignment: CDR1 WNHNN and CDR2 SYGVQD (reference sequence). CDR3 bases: TGCGCCAGCAGCCCCGGACTAGCGGAAACGCCCTACGAGCAGTACTTC. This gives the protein CASSPGLAETPYEQYF.

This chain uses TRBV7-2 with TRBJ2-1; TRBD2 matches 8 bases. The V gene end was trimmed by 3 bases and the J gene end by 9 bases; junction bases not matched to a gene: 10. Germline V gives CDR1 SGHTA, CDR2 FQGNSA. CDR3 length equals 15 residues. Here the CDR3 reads CASSFWKGLGGEQFF. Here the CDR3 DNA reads TGTGCCAGCAGCTTTTGGAAGGGACTAGGTGGTGAGCAGTTCTTC.

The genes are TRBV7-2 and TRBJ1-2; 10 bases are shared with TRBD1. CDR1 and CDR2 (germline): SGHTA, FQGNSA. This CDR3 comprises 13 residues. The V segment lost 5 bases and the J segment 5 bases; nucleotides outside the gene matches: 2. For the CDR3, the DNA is TGTGCCAGCAGCGCGGGACAGGGGTATGGCTACACCTTC. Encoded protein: CASSAGQGYGYTF.

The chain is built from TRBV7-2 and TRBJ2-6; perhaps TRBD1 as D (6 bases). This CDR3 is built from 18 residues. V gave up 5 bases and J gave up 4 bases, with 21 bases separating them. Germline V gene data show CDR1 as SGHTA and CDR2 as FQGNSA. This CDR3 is CASSPRDTSNLGANVLTF. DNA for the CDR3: TGTGCCAGCAGCCCCCGGGACACCTCTAACCTCGGGGCCAACGTCCTGACTTTC.

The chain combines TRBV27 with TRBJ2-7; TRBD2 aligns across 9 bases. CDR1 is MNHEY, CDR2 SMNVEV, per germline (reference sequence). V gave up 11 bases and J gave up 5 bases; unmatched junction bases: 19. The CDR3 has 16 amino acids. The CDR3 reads CASGPLGLAFVDEQYF. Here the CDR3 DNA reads TGTGCCTCCGGTCCCCTGGGACTAGCCTTCGTGGACGAGCAGTACTTC.

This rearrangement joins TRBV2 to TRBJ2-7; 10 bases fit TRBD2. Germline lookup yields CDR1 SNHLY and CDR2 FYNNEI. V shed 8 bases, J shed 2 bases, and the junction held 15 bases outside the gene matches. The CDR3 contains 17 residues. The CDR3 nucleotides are TGTGCCAGCGGGGGATTCGACCGGACTAGCGGAACCTACGAGCAGTACTTC. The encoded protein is CASGGFDRTSGTYEQYF.

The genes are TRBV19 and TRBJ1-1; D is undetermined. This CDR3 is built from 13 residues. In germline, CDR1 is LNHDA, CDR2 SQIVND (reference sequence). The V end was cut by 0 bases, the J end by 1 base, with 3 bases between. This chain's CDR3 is CASSIDRNTEAFF. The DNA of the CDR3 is TGTGCCAGTAGTATAGATCGGAACACTGAAGCTTTCTTT.

CDR3 DNA: TGTGCCATCAGTGTTTTAGCGGGGGGCACAGATACGCAGTATTTT. Protein product: CAISVLAGGTDTQYF. This chain connects TRBV10-3 to TRBJ2-3; 9 positions agree with TRBD2. V lost 4 bases and J lost 1; bases outside the gene matches: 3. Per the germline V gene, CDR1 is ENHRY and CDR2 is SYGVKD. The CDR3 runs 15 residues.